Each of the 29 T cell receptor beta chains below was sequenced from the same sample in a study of T cell responses to AZD1222 COVID-19 vaccine. Sequencing was performed with immunoSEQ multiplex PCR; in TCRdb, only in-frame clones are kept and a portion is missing. The data contain 55,000 to 65,000 clones, roughly 80% of them seen just once; the ten biggest clones take up over 3%. This specimen was peripheral blood, taken 28 days after the second AZD1222 dose. The receptor source for this set is an adult who received the AZD1222 COVID-19 vaccine.

This clone has a handful of counts. The rearrangement links TRBV5-4 to TRBJ1-5; possible D gene TRBD1, 5 bases. CDR1 is SGHNT and CDR2 is YYREEE in the germline V gene (reference sequence). This CDR3 contains 13 residues. V lost 3 bases to trimming and J lost 7 bases, with 11 bases between them. The CDR3 here is CASSSGREQPQHF. The CDR3, as DNA: TGTGCCAGCAGCTCAGGGAGGGAGCAGCCCCAGCATTTT.

V is TRBV28 and J is TRBJ2-3, with D unclear. Trimming removed 3 bases from V and 4 bases from J, with 5 bases in between. Germline assignment: CDR1 MDHEN and CDR2 SYDVKM. This CDR3 is 12 amino acids long. The CDR3 DNA reads TGTGCCAGCAGTTTCCCGGCAGATACGCAGTATTTT. Its protein is CASSFPADTQYF.

The table lists this clone with a count of one. The genes are TRBV19 and TRBJ1-1; 9 positions match TRBD1. Germline V gene sequence: CDR1 LNHDA, CDR2 SQIVND (reference sequence). J gave up 4 bases and V 3 bases, and 3 bases lay outside the gene matches. This CDR3 is 14 amino acids long. The CDR3 sequence: CASSIRQGGTEAFF. Written as DNA, the CDR3 is TGTGCCAGTAGTATCCGACAGGGGGGCACTGAAGCTTTCTTT.

The V and J genes are TRBV14 and TRBJ1-1; D is unclear. Germline-derived CDR1 and CDR2 are SGHDN and FVKESK. Trimming cost V 8 bases and J 1 base, with 11 bases left between them. The CDR3 length is 13 residues. As DNA, the CDR3 is TGTGCCAGCTGCTGGAGCCAGAACACTGAAGCTTTCTTT. Translating it yields CASCWSQNTEAFF.

The genes are TRBV5-1 and TRBJ2-1; 8 bases are a match to TRBD2. CDR3 length: 16 residues. With V trimmed by 4 bases and J by 5 bases, 11 bases remained unmatched. Germline V CDR1 and CDR2: SGHRS, YFSETQ. CDR3 sequence reads: CASSLAGGAANNEQFF. The CDR3 nucleotides are TGCGCCAGCAGCCTGGCCGGGGGGGCAGCGAACAATGAGCAGTTCTTC.

The rearrangement uses TRBV12-5 and TRBJ1-2; 8 positions match TRBD1. Germline V gives CDR1 LGHNT, CDR2 FRNRAP. This CDR3 is 20 amino acids long. V lost 0 bases and J lost 4; bases outside the gene matches: 19. DNA of the CDR3: TGTGCTAGTGGTTTGGTACAAATAGGGCAGGGGGCGGTCGTGGTCTATGGCTACACCTTC. It translates to CASGLVQIGQGAVVVYGYTF.

The chain combines TRBV5-1 with TRBJ2-2; D not resolved. With 0 bases removed from V and 3 bases from J, the gap between germline ends came to 6 bases. This CDR3 is 14 amino acids long. The germline gives CDR1 SGHRS, CDR2 YFSETQ. CDR3 amino acids: CASSLGLDTGELFF. The CDR3 nucleotides read TGCGCCAGCAGCTTGGGTTTAGACACCGGGGAGCTGTTTTTT.

This chain links TRBV5-4 with TRBJ2-1, with D possibly being TRBD1 or TRBD2 (6 bases each). There are 15 residues in the CDR3. Germline V gene data show CDR1 as SGHNT and CDR2 as YYREEE (reference sequence). The V end lost 0 bases, the J end lost 5 bases, and 12 bases lay between the germline ends. CDR3 sequence: CASSLGGGRHNEQFF. The CDR3 DNA reads as TGTGCCAGCAGCTTGGGTGGGGGGCGTCACAATGAGCAGTTCTTC. Full variable domain (rest looked up from reference TRBV5-4 and TRBJ2-1): ETGVTQSPTHLIKTRGQQVTLRCSSQSGHNTVSWYQQALGQGPQFIFQYYREEENGRGNFPPRFSGLQFPNYSSELNVNALELDDSALYLCASSLGGGRHNEQFFGPGTRLTVL.

The chain uses TRBV20-1 and TRBJ1-1, with unresolved D. This CDR3 contains 10 residues. Per the germline V gene, CDR1 is DFQATT and CDR2 is SNEGSKA (reference sequence). Trimming removed 6 bases at V and 11 bases at J, with 13 bases between. The DNA for the CDR3 is TGCAGTGCCCCGGATTCTTTGGCTTTCTTT. It translates to CSAPDSLAFF.

For the CDR3, the DNA is TGCAGCGTTGCCCCCCGTGGACCACTTAGCACAGATACGCAGTATTTT. As protein: CSVAPRGPLSTDTQYF. This chain joins TRBV29-1 and TRBJ2-3; D unresolved. This CDR3 spans 16 amino acids. CDR1 is SQVTM, CDR2 ANQGSEA, per germline. Trimming pared 4 bases from V and 0 bases from J, leaving 17 bases between.

This sequence joins TRBV30 and TRBJ2-3, with D perhaps matching TRBD2 (5 bases). Germline V gene lookup returns CDR1 GTSNPN and CDR2 SVGIG (reference sequence). The CDR3 loop spans 15 amino acids. Trimming removed 0 bases at V and 0 bases at J, with 10 bases between. The CDR3 region is CAWSVGRTSTDTQYF. The CDR3 DNA sequence: TGTGCCTGGAGTGTAGGGCGGACTAGCACAGATACGCAGTATTTT.

For the CDR3, the DNA is TGTGCCAGCAGCCGTGGGGGGGATCAGCCCCAGCATTTT. The encoded protein is CASSRGGDQPQHF. The rearrangement uses TRBV27 and TRBJ1-5; tentative D call: TRBD1 (5 bases). The CDR3 contains 13 residues. Germline CDR1 and CDR2: MNHEY and SMNVEV (reference sequence). Trimming pared 6 bases from V and 5 bases from J, leaving 11 bases between.

The rearrangement uses TRBV28 and TRBJ1-1; D is perhaps TRBD1 (5 bases). This CDR3 comprises 12 residues. CDR1 and CDR2 (germline): MDHEN, SYDVKM. Trimming took off 2 bases at V and 4 bases at J, with 5 bases between the two ends. The CDR3 spells CASSLQGTEAFF. For the CDR3, the DNA is TGTGCCAGCAGTTTACAGGGCACTGAAGCTTTCTTT. Combining the CDR3 with reference TRBV28 and TRBJ1-1 gives the whole variable domain DVKVTQSSRYLVKRTGEKVFLECVQDMDHENMFWYRQDPGLGLRLIYFSYDVKMKEKGDIPEGYSVSREKKERFSLILESASTNQTSMYLCASSLQGTEAFFGQGTRLTVV.

This clone was observed once. This chain connects TRBV7-2 to TRBJ1-4, with D unclear. Germline CDR1 and CDR2: SGHTA and FQGNSA. This CDR3 has 15 residues. Trimming stripped 0 bases from V and 7 bases from J, with 12 bases between. CDR3 residues: CASSLAGVRGEKLFF. For the CDR3, the DNA is TGTGCCAGCAGCTTAGCGGGTGTCCGTGGTGAAAAACTGTTTTTT.

In nucleotides, the CDR3 is TGTGCCAGCGTAGAGGCGGGGGGAGCAGATACGCAGTATTTT. Amino acids: CASVEAGGADTQYF. The chain recombines TRBV6-5 with TRBJ2-3; the match to TRBD2 covers 8 bases. The CDR3 has 14 residues. Germline V gene sequence: CDR1 MNHEY, CDR2 SVGAGI. V dropped 8 bases and J dropped 4; count of bases not matched to a gene: 8.

The chain couples TRBV19 to TRBJ1-2; D is unresolved. CDR3 length: 14 amino acids. Germline CDR1 and CDR2: LNHDA and SQIVND (reference sequence). Trimming pared 1 base from V and 1 base from J, leaving 7 bases between. The DNA for the CDR3 is TGTGCCAGTAGTATAGTTCACCGTAACTATGGCTACACCTTC. It encodes CASSIVHRNYGYTF.

This chain uses TRBV6-5 with TRBJ1-1, with no clear D. The germline V gene has CDR1 MNHEY and CDR2 SVGAGI. This CDR3 is built from 15 residues. The V and J ends lost 9 bases and 8 bases respectively, with 25 bases between them. Here the CDR3 reads CASTQSQAGGLEAFF. CDR3 bases: TGTGCCAGTACACAATCTCAGGCGGGCGGCTTAGAAGCTTTCTTT.

This clone was observed a handful of times. The chain links TRBV5-1 to TRBJ2-2; D perhaps matches TRBD2 (6 bases). The ends were cut back, 6 bases at V and 5 bases at J, with 20 bases in the middle. The CDR3 runs 16 residues. Germline V gene sequence: CDR1 SGHRS, CDR2 YFSETQ. This CDR3 reads CASKPGTRGLTGELFF. For the CDR3, the DNA is TGCGCCAGCAAGCCCGGGACTCGGGGGTTAACCGGGGAGCTGTTTTTT.

This rearrangement joins TRBV7-9 to TRBJ2-5; D ambiguous. CDR1 is SEHNR, CDR2 FQNEAQ, per germline (reference sequence). The CDR3 runs 12 residues. V was cut by 5 bases and J by 4 bases, with 8 bases left in between. The CDR3 nucleotides read TGTGCCAGCAGCCCGAGAAGAGAGACCCAGTACTTC. Its translation: CASSPRRETQYF.

The rearrangement links TRBV19 to TRBJ1-1; D is unresolved. From germline, CDR1 is LNHDA and CDR2 SQIVND (reference sequence). The germline V and J ends were trimmed by 6 bases and 0 bases, with 8 bases remaining between them. CDR3 length: 13 amino acids. CDR3 DNA sequence: TGTGCCAGTAGCCCATTTCTGAACACTGAAGCTTTCTTT. Translating it yields CASSPFLNTEAFF.

The V call is TRBV2, the J call TRBJ1-5; D call uncertain. The germline V gene has CDR1 SNHLY and CDR2 FYNNEI. V lost 5 bases and J lost 7, with 18 bases in between. The CDR3 is 15 residues long. The CDR3 reads CASSPSGGNKQPQHF. The CDR3 bases are TGTGCCAGCAGTCCCTCGGGAGGGAACAAACAGCCCCAGCATTTT.

The chain employs TRBV15 and TRBJ1-3; the D gene is possibly TRBD1 (6 bases). Germline V gene data show CDR1 as LNHNV and CDR2 as YYDKDF (reference sequence). With 5 bases removed from V and 4 bases from J, the gap between germline ends came to 15 bases. This CDR3 is built from 15 residues. In DNA form, the CDR3 reads TGTGCCACCAGCTCAGACAGGACTCTCGGAAACACCATATATTTT. This sequence encodes CATSSDRTLGNTIYF. Filled out from reference TRBV15 and TRBJ1-3, the complete variable domain reads DAMVIQNPRYQVTQFGKPVTLSCSQTLNHNVMYWYQQKSSQAPKLLFHYYDKDFNNEADTPDNFQSRRPNTSFCFLDIRSPGLGDTAMYLCATSSDRTLGNTIYFGEGSWLTVV.

There are a few counts of this clone. The genes are TRBV18 and TRBJ1-6, with D tentatively TRBD1 (5 bases). CDR1 is KGHSH and CDR2 is LQKENI in the germline V gene. This CDR3 spans 15 amino acids. V lost 6 bases and J lost 8, with 17 bases in between. As DNA, the CDR3 is TGTGCCAGCTCCCCCGGGGGAGGTGGCCATTCACCCCTCCACTTT. Translation: CASSPGGGGHSPLHF. Full variable domain (rest looked up from reference TRBV18 and TRBJ1-6): NAGVMQNPRHLVRRRGQEARLRCSPMKGHSHVYWYRQLPEEGLKFMVYLQKENIIDESGMPKERFSAEFPKEGPSILRIQQVVRGDSAAYFCASSPGGGGHSPLHFGNGTRLTVT.

V and J are TRBV18 and TRBJ2-3; D is perhaps TRBD1 or TRBD2 (5 bases each). The CDR3 length is 16 residues. The V end was cut by 4 bases, the J end by 0 bases, with 14 bases between. Per germline, CDR1 KGHSH and CDR2 LQKENI. The CDR3 here is CASSHGTWTSTDTQYF. CDR3 DNA sequence: TGTGCCAGCTCACACGGGACGTGGACTAGCACAGATACGCAGTATTTT.

This sequence joins TRBV2 and TRBJ1-5; D not certain. Germline loops: CDR1 SNHLY, CDR2 FYNNEI. This CDR3 is built from 15 residues. V lost 5 bases to trimming and J lost 4 bases, with 15 bases between them. The CDR3 loop is CASSFDGAGNQPQHF. CDR3 bases: TGTGCCAGCAGTTTTGACGGCGCTGGGAATCAGCCCCAGCATTTT.

A few counts support this clone. The chain uses TRBV11-3 and TRBJ2-7, with D unresolved. The CDR3 contains 13 residues. V lost 2 bases, J lost 5 bases, and 10 bases lay in between. Germline CDR1 is SGHNT and CDR2 is YENEEA. The CDR3 region is CASSLLIINEQYF. The CDR3 coding sequence is TGTGCCAGCAGCTTACTAATAATCAACGAGCAGTACTTC.

The chain's CDR3 is CASSPRSLGEAFF. CDR3 bases: TGTGCCAGCAGCCCTCGCAGCTTGGGTGAAGCTTTCTTT. The rearrangement joins TRBV3-1 (or the pseudogene TRBV3-2) to TRBJ1-1, with unresolved D. The CDR3 is made up of 13 amino acids. Trimming shortened V by 4 bases and J by 7 bases, and 13 bases separated the two germline ends. Looked up from germline, CDR1 is LGHDT and CDR2 is YNNKEL (reference sequence).

The chain couples TRBV5-5 to TRBJ2-1, with 12 bases lining up with TRBD2. Trimming took 4 bases from V and 4 from J; bases not matched to a gene: 3. The CDR3 has 15 residues. Looked up from germline, CDR1 is SGHKS and CDR2 is YYEKEE (reference sequence). CDR3 DNA sequence: TGTGCCAGCAGCCCCGGACTAGCGGGGTACAATGAGCAGTTCTTC. Translation: CASSPGLAGYNEQFF.

This chain joins TRBV7-9 and TRBJ2-2; TRBD1 agrees at 11 bases. The germline V gene has CDR1 SEHNR and CDR2 FQNEAQ (reference sequence). J gave up 5 bases and V 5 bases, and 7 bases lay outside the gene matches. The CDR3 has 16 residues. The CDR3 loop is CASSEPGTGGTGELFF. CDR3 sequence (DNA): TGTGCCAGCAGCGAACCAGGGACAGGGGGGACCGGGGAGCTGTTTTTT.